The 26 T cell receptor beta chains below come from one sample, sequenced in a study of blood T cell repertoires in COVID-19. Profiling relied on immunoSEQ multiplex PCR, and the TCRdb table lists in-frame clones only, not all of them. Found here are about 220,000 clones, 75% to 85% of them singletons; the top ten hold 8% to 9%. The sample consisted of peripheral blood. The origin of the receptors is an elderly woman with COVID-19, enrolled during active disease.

The CDR3 here is CASSRGQGSTGELFF. The CDR3 bases are TGTGCCAGTAGCCGCGGACAGGGGAGCACCGGGGAGCTGTTTTTT. The V and J genes are TRBV19 and TRBJ2-2; 9 bases fit TRBD1. The CDR3 has 15 residues. Germline CDR1 is LNHDA and CDR2 is SQIVND (reference sequence). Trimming at V came to 6 bases and at J to 4 bases, leaving 6 bases not matched to a gene.

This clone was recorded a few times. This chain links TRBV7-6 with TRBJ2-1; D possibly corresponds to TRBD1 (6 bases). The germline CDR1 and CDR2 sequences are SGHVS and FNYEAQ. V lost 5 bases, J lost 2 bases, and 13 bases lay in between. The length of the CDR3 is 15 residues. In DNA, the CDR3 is TGTGCCAGCAGCAAAACAGGGTCGCCCTACAATGAGCAGTTCTTC. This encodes CASSKTGSPYNEQFF.

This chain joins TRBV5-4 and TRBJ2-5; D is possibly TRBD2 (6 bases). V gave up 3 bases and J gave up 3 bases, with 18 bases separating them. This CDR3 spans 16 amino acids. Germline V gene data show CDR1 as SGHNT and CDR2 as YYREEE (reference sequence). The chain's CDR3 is CASSSLRLGLKETQYF. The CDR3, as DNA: TGTGCCAGCAGCTCTCTTCGACTAGGGCTCAAAGAGACCCAGTACTTC.

This CDR3 is CASSSRGADTQYF. CDR3 DNA sequence: TGTGCCAGCAGTTCTCGGGGGGCAGATACGCAGTATTTT. V is TRBV6-5 and J is TRBJ2-3, with TRBD2 identical over 7 bases. Germline V lookup: CDR1 MNHEY, CDR2 SVGAGI. CDR3 length equals 13 residues. The J segment lost 4 bases and the V segment lost 4 bases, leaving 2 bases of the junction unmatched.

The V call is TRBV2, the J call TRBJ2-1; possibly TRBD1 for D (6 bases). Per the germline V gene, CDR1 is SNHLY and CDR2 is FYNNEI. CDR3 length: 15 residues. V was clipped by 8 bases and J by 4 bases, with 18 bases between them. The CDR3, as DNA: TGTGCCAGCCGCCAGGGGCTAGTCAATTACAATGAGCAGTTCTTC. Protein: CASRQGLVNYNEQFF.

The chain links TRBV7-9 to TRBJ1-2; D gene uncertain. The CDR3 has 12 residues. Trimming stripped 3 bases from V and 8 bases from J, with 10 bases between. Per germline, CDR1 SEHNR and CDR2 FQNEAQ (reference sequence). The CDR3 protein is CASSFRTGGYTF. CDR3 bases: TGTGCCAGCAGCTTCCGAACGGGGGGCTACACCTTC.

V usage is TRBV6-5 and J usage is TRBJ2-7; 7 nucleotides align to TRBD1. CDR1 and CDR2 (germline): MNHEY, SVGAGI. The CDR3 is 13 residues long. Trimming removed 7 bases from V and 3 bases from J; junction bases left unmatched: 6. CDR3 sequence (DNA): TGTGCCAGCAACATGGGACAGTTCTACGAGCAGTACTTC. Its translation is CASNMGQFYEQYF.

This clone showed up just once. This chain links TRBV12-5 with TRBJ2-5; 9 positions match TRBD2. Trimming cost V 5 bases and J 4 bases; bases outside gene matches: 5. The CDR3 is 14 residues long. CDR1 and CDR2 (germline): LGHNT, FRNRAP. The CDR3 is CASGPRLAAETQYF. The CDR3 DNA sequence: TGTGCTAGTGGTCCGCGACTAGCGGCAGAGACCCAGTACTTC.

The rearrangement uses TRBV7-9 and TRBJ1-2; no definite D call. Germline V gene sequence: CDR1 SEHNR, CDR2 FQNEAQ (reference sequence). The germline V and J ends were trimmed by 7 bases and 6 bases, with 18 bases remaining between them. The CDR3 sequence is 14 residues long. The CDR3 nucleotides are TGTGCCAGCAACCCATCCGGAGCACGGAATGGCTACACCTTC. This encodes CASNPSGARNGYTF.

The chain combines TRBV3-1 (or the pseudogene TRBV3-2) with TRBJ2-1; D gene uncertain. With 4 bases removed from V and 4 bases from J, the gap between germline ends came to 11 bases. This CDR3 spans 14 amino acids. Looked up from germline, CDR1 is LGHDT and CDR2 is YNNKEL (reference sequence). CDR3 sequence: CASSPHLTYNEQFF. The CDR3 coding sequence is TGTGCCAGCAGCCCCCATCTTACATACAATGAGCAGTTCTTC.

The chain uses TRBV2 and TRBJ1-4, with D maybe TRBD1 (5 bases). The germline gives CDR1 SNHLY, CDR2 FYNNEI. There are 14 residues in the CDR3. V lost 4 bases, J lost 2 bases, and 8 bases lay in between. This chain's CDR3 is CASSGRVTNEKLFF. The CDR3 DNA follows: TGTGCCAGCAGTGGCAGGGTCACTAATGAAAAACTGTTTTTT.

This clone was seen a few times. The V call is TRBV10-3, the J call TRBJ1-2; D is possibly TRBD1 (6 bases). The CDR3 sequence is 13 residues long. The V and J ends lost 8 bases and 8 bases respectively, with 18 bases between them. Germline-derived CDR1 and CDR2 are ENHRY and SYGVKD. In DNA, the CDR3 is TGTGCCATCTCACCGGCCAGGGGCGGAGGCTACACCTTC. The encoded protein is CAISPARGGGYTF.

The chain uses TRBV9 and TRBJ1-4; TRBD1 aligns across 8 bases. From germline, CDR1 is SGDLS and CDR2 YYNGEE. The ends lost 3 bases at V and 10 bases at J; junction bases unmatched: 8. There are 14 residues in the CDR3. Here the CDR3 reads CASSDQGAMGKLFF. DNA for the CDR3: TGTGCCAGCAGCGACCAGGGGGCGATGGGAAAACTGTTTTTT. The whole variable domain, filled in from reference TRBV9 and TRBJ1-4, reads DSGVTQTPKHLITATGQRVTLRCSPRSGDLSVYWYQQSLDQGLQFLIQYYNGEERAKGNILERFSAQQFPDLHSELNLSSLELGDSALYFCASSDQGAMGKLFFGSGTQLSVL.

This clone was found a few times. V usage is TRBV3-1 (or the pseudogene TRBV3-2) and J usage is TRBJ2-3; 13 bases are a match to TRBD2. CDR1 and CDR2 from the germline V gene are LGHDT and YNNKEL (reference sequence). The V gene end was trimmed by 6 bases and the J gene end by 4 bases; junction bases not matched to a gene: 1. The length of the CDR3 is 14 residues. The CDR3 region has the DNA TGTGCCAGCAGACTAGCGGGGGGGTCAGATACGCAGTATTTT. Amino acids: CASRLAGGSDTQYF.

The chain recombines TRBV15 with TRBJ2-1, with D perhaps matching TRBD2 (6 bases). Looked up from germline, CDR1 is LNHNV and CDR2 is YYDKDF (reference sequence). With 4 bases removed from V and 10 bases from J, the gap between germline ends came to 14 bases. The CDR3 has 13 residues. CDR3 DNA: TGTGCCACCAGCATGCGGGACCCCCGGGAGCAGTTCTTC. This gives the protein CATSMRDPREQFF.

The CDR3 sequence is CASSQEAGGPYEQYF. In DNA, the CDR3 is TGTGCCAGCAGCCAAGAGGCGGGAGGGCCTTACGAGCAGTACTTC. The rearrangement joins TRBV7-3 to TRBJ2-7; 9 bases line up with TRBD2. Looked up from germline, CDR1 is SGHTA and CDR2 is FQGTGA. The CDR3 runs to 15 residues. The junction had 9 bases not matched to a gene; V was cut back by 5 bases and J by 4 bases. Full variable domain (missing parts from reference TRBV7-3 and TRBJ2-7): GAGVSQTPSNKVTEKGKYVELRCDPISGHTALYWYRQSLGQGPEFLIYFQGTGAADDSGLPNDRFFAVRPEGSVSTLKIQRTERGDSAVYLCASSQEAGGPYEQYFGPGTRLTVT.

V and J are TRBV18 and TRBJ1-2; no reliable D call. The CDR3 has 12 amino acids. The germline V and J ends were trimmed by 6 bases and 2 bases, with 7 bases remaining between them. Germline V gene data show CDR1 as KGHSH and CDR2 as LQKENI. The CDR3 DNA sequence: TGTGCCAGCTCTTACGGGAACTATGGCTACACCTTC. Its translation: CASSYGNYGYTF.

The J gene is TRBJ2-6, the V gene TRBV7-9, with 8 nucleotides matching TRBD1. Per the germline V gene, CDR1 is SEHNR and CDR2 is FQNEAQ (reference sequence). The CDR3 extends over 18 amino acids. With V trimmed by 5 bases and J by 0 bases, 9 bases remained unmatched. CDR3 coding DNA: TGTGCCAGCAGCCCCGGACAGGGTAAAAGCTCTGGGGCCAACGTCCTGACTTTC. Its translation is CASSPGQGKSSGANVLTF.

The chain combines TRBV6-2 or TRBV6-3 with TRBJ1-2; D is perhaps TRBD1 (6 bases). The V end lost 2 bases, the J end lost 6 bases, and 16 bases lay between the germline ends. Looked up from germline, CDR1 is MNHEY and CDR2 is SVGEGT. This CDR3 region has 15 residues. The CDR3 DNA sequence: TGTGCCAGCAGTTACCCCCTAGGGACACGAAATGGCTACACCTTC. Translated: CASSYPLGTRNGYTF.

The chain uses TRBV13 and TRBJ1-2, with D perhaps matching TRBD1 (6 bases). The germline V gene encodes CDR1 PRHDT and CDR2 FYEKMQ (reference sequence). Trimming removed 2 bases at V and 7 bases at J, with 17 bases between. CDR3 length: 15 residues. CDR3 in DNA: TGTGCCAGCAGCTTACGTGGCAGGGGCTTGGGTGGCTACACCTTC. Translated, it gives CASSLRGRGLGGYTF.

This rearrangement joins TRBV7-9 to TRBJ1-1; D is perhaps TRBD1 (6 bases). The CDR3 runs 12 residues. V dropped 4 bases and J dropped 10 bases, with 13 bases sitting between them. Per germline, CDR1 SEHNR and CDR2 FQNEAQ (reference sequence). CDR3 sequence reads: CASSSGQRRAFF. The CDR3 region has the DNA TGTGCCAGCAGCTCAGGACAGAGGCGAGCTTTCTTT.

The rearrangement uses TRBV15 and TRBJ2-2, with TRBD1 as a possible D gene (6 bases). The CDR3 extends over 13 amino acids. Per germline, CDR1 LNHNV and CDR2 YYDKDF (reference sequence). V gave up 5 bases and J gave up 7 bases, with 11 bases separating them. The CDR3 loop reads CATSSRGNGELFF. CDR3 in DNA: TGTGCCACCAGCTCCAGGGGTAACGGGGAGCTGTTTTTT.

The CDR3: CATSARGWDGYTF. DNA of the CDR3: TGTGCCACCAGCGCCCGGGGATGGGATGGCTACACCTTC. The genes are TRBV24-1 and TRBJ1-2; D unresolved. CDR3 size: 13 residues. In germline, CDR1 is KGHDR, CDR2 SFDVKD. Trimming removed 7 bases from V and 6 bases from J, with 14 bases in between.

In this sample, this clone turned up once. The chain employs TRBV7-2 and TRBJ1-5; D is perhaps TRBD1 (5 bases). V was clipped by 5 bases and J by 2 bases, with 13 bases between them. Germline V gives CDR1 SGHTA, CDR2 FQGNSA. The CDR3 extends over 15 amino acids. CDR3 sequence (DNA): TGTGCCAGCAGCGCACAGGAGAAGGGCAATCAGCCCCAGCATTTT. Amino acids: CASSAQEKGNQPQHF.

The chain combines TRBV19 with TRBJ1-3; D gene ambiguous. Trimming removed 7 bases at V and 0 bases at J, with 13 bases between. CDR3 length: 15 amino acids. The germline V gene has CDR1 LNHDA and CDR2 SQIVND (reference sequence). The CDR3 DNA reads TGTGCCAGTAAACGGCAGACATTCTCTGGAAACACCATATATTTT. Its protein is CASKRQTFSGNTIYF.

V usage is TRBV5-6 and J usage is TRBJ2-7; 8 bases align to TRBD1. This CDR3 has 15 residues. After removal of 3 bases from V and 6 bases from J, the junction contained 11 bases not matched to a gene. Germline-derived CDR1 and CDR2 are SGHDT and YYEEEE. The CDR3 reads CASSSGDRLGLEQYF. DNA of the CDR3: TGTGCCAGCAGCTCTGGGGACAGGTTAGGTCTCGAGCAGTACTTC.